In its sample, the clone carrying this T cell receptor beta chain was seen once. Its antigen remains unknown. These data originate in a study of cytomegalovirus exposure and HLA in healthy donors. The study's findings and limits: A link between a missense DCLRE1C variant and TCR beta V- and J-gene trimming emerged from a later analysis.

CDR3 size: 14 residues. CDR1 is SGHAT, CDR2 FQNNGV, per germline. V lost 2 bases, J lost 3 bases, and 2 bases stayed unmatched. The PCR employed 60 Vbeta primers together with 13 Jbeta primers. Using immunoSEQ multiplex PCR, the repertoire was profiled, and TCRdb retains in-frame clones only, with some absent. This sample has under 200,000 clones, with about three quarters found just once. The chain combines TRBV11-2 with TRBJ2-7, with 9 bases that match TRBD2. This TCR derives from a woman in her forties or fifties in good health and CMV-seropositive. Sequenced: PBMCs. The CDR3 DNA is TGTGCCAGCAGCTTACTAGCGGGGCACTACGAGCAGTACTTC. This codes for CASSLLAGHYEQYF.